This TCR beta chain was identified during a study of human T cells and chemical hapten exposure. Study details: Sensitization employed 2% DPC on about 2 cm by about 2 cm of upper inner arm skin. General study points: Expanded TCRs were compared with controls, and the expanded TCRs formed significantly more large CDR3 similarity clusters. Patch test score rose with PT1 expanded TCRs, significant at 8, 16, 32, not 4.

This clonotype was seen more than once but under ten times. Its antigen is not known. MiXCR was run by TCRdb on the RACE reads, yielding one entry per CDR3 protein. The sample records about 70,000 distinct CDR3 sequences, roughly 8.5% being singletons. Trimming removed 5 bases from V and 0 bases from J, with 11 bases in between. Germline V gene sequence: CDR1 MNHNS, CDR2 SASEGT. The CDR3 covers 15 residues. The time point was: patch test 2, 6 weeks after DPC sensitization. The treatment: therapeutic diphenylcyclopropenone sensitization with weekly scalp DPC. This sample comprised whole blood, obtained in connection with sensitization to the hapten diphenylcyclopropenone (DPC). The J gene is TRBJ1-3, the V gene TRBV6-1; D uncertain. This receptor was identified in a woman aged 50 to 60 with alopecia areata. Some clones in this sample may be carry-over from other donors' samples. CDR3 coding DNA: TGTGCCAGCAGTATTCACATAGCCTCTGGAAACACCATATATTTT. This translates into CASSIHIASGNTIYF.